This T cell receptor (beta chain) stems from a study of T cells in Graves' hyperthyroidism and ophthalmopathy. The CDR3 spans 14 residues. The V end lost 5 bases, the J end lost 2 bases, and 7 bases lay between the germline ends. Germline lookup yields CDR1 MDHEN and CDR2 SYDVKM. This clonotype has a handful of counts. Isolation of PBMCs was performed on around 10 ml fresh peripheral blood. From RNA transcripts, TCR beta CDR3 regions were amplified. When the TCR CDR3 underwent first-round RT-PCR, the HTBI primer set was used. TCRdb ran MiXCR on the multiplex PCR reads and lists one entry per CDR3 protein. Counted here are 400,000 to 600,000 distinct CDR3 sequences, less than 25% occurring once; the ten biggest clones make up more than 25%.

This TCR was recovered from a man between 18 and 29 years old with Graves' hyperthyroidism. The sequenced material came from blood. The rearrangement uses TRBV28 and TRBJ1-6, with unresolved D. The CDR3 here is CASSEGPYNSPLHF. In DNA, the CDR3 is TGTGCCAGCAGTGAGGGCCCCTATAATTCACCCCTCCACTTT.